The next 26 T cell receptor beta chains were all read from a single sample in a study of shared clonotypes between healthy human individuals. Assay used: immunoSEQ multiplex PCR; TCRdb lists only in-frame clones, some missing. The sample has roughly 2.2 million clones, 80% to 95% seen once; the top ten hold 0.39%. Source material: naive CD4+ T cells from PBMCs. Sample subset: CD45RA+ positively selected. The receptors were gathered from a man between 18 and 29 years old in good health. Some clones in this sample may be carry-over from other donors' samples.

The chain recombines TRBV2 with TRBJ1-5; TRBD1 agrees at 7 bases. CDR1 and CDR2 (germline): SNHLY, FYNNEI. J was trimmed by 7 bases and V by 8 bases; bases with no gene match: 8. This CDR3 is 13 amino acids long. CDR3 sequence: CASRQGKFQPQHF. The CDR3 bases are TGTGCCAGCCGACAGGGTAAATTCCAGCCCCAGCATTTT.

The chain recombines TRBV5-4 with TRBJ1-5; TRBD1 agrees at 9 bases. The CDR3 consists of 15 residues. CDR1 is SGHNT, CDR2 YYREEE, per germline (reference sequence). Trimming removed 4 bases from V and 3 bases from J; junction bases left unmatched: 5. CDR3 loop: CASSPGQGTNQPQHF. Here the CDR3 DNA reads TGTGCCAGCAGCCCGGGACAGGGAACCAATCAGCCCCAGCATTTT.

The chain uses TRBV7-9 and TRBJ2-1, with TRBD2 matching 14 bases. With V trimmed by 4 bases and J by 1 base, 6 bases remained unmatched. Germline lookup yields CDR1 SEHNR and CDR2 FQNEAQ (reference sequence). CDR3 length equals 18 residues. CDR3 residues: CASSSLGLAGGSYNEQFF. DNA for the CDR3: TGTGCCAGCAGCTCCCTAGGACTAGCGGGAGGTTCCTACAATGAGCAGTTCTTC.

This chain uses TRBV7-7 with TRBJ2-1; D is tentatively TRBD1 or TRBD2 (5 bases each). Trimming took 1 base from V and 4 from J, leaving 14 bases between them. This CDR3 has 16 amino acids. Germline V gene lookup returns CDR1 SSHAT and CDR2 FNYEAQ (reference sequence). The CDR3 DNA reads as TGTGCCAGCAGCTTAGGGCCGGGACCTCCTTACAATGAGCAGTTCTTC. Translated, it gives CASSLGPGPPYNEQFF.

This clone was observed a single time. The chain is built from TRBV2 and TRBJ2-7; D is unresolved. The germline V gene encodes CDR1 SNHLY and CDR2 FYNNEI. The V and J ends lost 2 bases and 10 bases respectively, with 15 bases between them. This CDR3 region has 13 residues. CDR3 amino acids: CASSESRVLGQYF. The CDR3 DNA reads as TGTGCCAGCAGTGAATCCCGGGTTCTGGGACAGTACTTC.

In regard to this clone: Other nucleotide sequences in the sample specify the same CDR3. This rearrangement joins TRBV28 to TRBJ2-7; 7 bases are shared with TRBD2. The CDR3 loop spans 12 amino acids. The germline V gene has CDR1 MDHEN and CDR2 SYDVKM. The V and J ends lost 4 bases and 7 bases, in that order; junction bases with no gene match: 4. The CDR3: CASSSGGGEQYF. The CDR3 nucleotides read TGTGCCAGCAGTTCGGGGGGAGGAGAGCAGTACTTC.

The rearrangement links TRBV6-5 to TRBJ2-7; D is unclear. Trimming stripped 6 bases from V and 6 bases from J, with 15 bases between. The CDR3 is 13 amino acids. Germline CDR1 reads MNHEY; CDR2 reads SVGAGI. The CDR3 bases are TGTGCCAGCAGATCGGCCCTAAATTCCGAGCAGTACTTC. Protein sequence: CASRSALNSEQYF.

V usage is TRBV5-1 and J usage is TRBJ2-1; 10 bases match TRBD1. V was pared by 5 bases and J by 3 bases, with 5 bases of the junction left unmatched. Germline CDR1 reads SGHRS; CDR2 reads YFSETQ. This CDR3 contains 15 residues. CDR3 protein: CASSRGQGYYNEQFF. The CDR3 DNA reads TGCGCCAGCAGTCGGGGACAGGGGTACTACAATGAGCAGTTCTTC.

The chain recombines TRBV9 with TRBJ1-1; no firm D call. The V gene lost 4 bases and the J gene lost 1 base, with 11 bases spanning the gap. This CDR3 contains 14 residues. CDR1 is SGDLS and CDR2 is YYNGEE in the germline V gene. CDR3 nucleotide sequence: TGTGCCAGCAGCCCCATAGGGCAGAACACTGAAGCTTTCTTT. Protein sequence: CASSPIGQNTEAFF.

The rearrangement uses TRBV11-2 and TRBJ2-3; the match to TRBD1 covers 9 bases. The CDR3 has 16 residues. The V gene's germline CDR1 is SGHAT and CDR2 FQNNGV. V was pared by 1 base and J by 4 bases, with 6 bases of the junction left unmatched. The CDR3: CASSLVDRGWADTQYF. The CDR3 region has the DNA TGTGCCAGCAGCTTAGTGGACAGGGGATGGGCAGATACGCAGTATTTT. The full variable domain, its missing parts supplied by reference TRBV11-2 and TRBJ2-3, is EAGVAQSPRYKIIEKRQSVAFWCNPISGHATLYWYQQILGQGPKLLIQFQNNGVVDDSQLPKDRFSAERLKGVDSTLKIQPAKLEDSAVYLCASSLVDRGWADTQYFGPGTRLTVL.

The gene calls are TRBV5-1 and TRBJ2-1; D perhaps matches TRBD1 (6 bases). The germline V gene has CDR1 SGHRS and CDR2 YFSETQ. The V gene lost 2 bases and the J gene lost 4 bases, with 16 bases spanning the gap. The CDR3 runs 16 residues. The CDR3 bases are TGCGCCAGCAGCTTCCCAGCCGGGACACCGTACAATGAGCAGTTCTTC. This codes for CASSFPAGTPYNEQFF.

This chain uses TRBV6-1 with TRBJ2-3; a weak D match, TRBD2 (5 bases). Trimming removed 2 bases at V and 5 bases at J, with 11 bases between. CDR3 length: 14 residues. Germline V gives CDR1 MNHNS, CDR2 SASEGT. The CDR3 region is CASSEQEAEDTQYF. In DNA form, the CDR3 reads TGTGCCAGCAGTGAACAGGAGGCAGAAGATACGCAGTATTTT.

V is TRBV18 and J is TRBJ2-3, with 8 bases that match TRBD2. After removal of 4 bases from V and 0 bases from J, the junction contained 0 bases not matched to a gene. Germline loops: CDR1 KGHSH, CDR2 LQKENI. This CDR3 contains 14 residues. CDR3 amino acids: CASSRGRSTDTQYF. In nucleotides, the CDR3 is TGTGCCAGCTCACGCGGGAGGAGCACAGATACGCAGTATTTT.

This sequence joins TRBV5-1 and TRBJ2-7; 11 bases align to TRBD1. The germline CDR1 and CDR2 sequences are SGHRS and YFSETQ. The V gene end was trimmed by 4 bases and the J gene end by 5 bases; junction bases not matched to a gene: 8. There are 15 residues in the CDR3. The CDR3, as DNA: TGCGCCAGCAGCCTGAACCCGGACAGGGGGCACGAGCAGTACTTC. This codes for CASSLNPDRGHEQYF.

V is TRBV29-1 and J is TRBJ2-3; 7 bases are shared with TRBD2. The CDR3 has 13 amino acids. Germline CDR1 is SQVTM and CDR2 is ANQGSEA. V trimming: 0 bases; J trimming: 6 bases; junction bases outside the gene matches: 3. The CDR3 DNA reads TGCAGCGTTGAAGAGCGGGGAGGGGATACGCAGTATTTT. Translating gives CSVEERGGDTQYF.

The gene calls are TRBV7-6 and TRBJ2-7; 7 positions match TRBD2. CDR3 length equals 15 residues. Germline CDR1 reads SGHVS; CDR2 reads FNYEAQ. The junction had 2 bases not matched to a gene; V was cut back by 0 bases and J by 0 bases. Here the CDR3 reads CASSLAAGASYEQYF. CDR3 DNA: TGTGCCAGCAGCTTAGCGGCGGGAGCCTCCTACGAGCAGTACTTC.

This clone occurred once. This CDR3 reads CASSLLTVPQETQYF. The CDR3 DNA is TGTGCCAGCAGCCTCCTGACAGTCCCGCAAGAGACCCAGTACTTC. The gene calls are TRBV7-9 and TRBJ2-5; TRBD1 is a possible D gene (5 bases). Germline V gene lookup returns CDR1 SEHNR and CDR2 FQNEAQ (reference sequence). Between the trimmed V and J ends, which lost 5 bases and 2 bases, there was a span of 15 bases. The CDR3 runs 15 residues.

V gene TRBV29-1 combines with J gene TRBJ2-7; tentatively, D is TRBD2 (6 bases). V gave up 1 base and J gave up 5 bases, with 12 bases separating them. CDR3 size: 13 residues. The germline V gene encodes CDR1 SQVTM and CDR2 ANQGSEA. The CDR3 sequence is CSVEGLAMNEQYF. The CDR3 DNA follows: TGCAGCGTTGAAGGTCTAGCGATGAACGAGCAGTACTTC.

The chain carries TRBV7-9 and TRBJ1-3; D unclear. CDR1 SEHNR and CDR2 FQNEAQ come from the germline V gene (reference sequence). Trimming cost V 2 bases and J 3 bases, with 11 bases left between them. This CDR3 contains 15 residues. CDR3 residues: CASSLNRGDGNTIYF. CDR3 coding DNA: TGTGCCAGCAGCTTAAACCGTGGGGATGGAAACACCATATATTTT.

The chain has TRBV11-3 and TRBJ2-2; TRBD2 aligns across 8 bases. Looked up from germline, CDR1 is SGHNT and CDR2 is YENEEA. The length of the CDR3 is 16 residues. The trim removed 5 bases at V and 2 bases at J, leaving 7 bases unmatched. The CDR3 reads CASSTSSGLNTGELFF. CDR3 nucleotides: TGTGCCAGCAGCACCTCTAGCGGGCTTAACACCGGGGAGCTGTTTTTT.

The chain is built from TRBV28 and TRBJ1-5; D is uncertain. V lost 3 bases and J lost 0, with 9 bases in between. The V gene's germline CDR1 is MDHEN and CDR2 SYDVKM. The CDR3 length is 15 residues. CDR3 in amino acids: CASSLGAYSNQPQHF. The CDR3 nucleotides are TGTGCCAGCAGTTTGGGAGCTTATAGCAATCAGCCCCAGCATTTT.

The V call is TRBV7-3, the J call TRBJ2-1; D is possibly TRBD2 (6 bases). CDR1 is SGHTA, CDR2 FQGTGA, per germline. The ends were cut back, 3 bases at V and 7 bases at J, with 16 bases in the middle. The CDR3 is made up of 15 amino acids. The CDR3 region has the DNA TGTGCCAGCAGCTTTTTACCGGGAGACCCTAATGAGCAGTTCTTC. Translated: CASSFLPGDPNEQFF.

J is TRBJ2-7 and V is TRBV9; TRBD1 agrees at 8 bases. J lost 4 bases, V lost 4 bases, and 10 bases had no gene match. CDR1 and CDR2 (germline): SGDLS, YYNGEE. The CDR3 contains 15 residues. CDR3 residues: CASSPHDRGAYEQYF. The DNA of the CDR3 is TGTGCCAGCAGCCCCCACGACAGGGGTGCGTACGAGCAGTACTTC.

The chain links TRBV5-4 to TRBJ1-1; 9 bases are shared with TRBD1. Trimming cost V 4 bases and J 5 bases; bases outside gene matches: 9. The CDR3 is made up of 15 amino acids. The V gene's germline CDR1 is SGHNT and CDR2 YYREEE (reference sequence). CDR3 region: CASSDTGQGGTEAFF. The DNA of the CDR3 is TGTGCCAGCAGCGACACGGGACAGGGTGGAACTGAAGCTTTCTTT.

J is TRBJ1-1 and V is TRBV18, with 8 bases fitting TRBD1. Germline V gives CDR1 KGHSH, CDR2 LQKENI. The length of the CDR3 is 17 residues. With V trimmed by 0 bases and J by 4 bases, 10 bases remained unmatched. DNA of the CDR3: TGTGCCAGCTCACCACCGGGCCAGGCAGGGGGCGGCACTGAAGCTTTCTTT. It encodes CASSPPGQAGGGTEAFF. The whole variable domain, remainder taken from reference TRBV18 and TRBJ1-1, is NAGVMQNPRHLVRRRGQEARLRCSPMKGHSHVYWYRQLPEEGLKFMVYLQKENIIDESGMPKERFSAEFPKEGPSILRIQQVVRGDSAAYFCASSPPGQAGGGTEAFFGQGTRLTVV.

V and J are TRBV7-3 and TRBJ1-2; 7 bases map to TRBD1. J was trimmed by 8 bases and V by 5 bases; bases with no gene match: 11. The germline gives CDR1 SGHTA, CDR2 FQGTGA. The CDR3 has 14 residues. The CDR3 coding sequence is TGTGCCAGCAGCCCCTCAGGGGGAATGGAGGGCTACACCTTC. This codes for CASSPSGGMEGYTF. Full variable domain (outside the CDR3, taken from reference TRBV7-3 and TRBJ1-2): GAGVSQTPSNKVTEKGKYVELRCDPISGHTALYWYRQSLGQGPEFLIYFQGTGAADDSGLPNDRFFAVRPEGSVSTLKIQRTERGDSAVYLCASSPSGGMEGYTFGSGTRLTVV.